The entry that follows covers one T cell receptor beta chain sequence. No antigen is known for it. Within one base of it there is no much larger clone, and no base qualities were kept. These data come from a study of blood T cell repertoires in COVID-19 (dated by TCRdb to about 2020). For the wider study: Samples covering the acute and convalescent phases of COVID-19 were provided by collaborators in the United States, Italy and Spain. The material from the prospective study consisted of cDNA or gDNA derived from T cells, B-cell-depleted T cells, or PBMCs. The dataset comprised deeply sampled blood TCRbeta repertoires from subjects exposed to, actively infected with, or recovered from COVID-19. The repertoires were released in a freely available public database meant as a resource for research on the immune response to SARS-CoV-2. Samples came from the ongoing ImmuneRACE study (first 160 participants) plus 1,254 subjects from 6 global collaborators. The sample metadata nearly always contained a de-identified subject ID, COVID-19 status, age in years and sex. Where HLA class I and class II types were available, the types were taken from metadata supplied by the sample provider, not from assay-based typing. The paper's findings and limits, for the study overall: The quantity of clinical and demographic metadata differed by source and by participant and was supplied without curation.

For CDR1 and CDR2, the germline V gene lists SGDLS and YYNGEE. V loses 4 bases at its end and J loses 7 bases; junction bases beyond the gene matches: 6. Taken from cysteine to phenylalanine, the CDR3 has 13 residues. Only CDR3 DNA remains: 39 bases, in frame from the first base. Participants in the prospective study were enrolled through a virtual design, were aged roughly 18 to 100 years, and lived in 24 United States geographic areas. To assign participants to cohorts, the prospective study relied on clinical history that participants themselves reported in a screening survey and a study questionnaire. Exposed participants were defined as having been in contact with someone with a PCR-confirmed or clinician-diagnosed COVID-19 case within 2 weeks of study entry. Each participant in the prospective study had whole blood, serum and a nasopharyngeal or oropharyngeal swab collected by mobile phlebotomists. Over a roughly 2-month period, participants in the prospective study had the option of providing additional blood draws and questionnaires. Before DNA extraction, prospective study blood samples were shipped either frozen or at room temperature.

The immunoSEQ Assay, a bias-controlled multiplex PCR, was used to amplify TCRbeta CDR3 regions from genomic DNA. As for the original processing: Within the assay, amplification of reference gene primers was used to estimate how many nucleated cells each sample contained. Sequence reads were collapsed and filtered to measure the absolute abundance of every unique TCRbeta CDR3 rearrangement. For each sample, productive Simpson clonality was calculated as the square root of Simpson's diversity index across productive rearrangements. Held by TCRdb, this immuneACCESS table contains in-frame sequences only and omits some clones. Under half of the omission traces to an unresolved V gene where checked; the cause of the rest is unknown. That table gives V, J and clone size, and the DNA gave D and trimming. The sample table lists approximately 250,000 clones, approximately 90% of them with a count of one. Roughly 2.9% of the sample goes to the ten largest clones.

The clonotype comes from a man between 40 and 49 years old who had been exposed to COVID-19. The V gene is TRBV9 and the J gene is TRBJ1-2; a stretch of 8 junction bases matches TRBD1. Sequencing was done on a sample of PBMCs or T cells enriched from blood (not recorded which). The CDR3 is CASSPTGGSGYTF. The DNA reads TGTGCCAGCAGCCCCACAGGGGGATCTGGCTACACCTTC.